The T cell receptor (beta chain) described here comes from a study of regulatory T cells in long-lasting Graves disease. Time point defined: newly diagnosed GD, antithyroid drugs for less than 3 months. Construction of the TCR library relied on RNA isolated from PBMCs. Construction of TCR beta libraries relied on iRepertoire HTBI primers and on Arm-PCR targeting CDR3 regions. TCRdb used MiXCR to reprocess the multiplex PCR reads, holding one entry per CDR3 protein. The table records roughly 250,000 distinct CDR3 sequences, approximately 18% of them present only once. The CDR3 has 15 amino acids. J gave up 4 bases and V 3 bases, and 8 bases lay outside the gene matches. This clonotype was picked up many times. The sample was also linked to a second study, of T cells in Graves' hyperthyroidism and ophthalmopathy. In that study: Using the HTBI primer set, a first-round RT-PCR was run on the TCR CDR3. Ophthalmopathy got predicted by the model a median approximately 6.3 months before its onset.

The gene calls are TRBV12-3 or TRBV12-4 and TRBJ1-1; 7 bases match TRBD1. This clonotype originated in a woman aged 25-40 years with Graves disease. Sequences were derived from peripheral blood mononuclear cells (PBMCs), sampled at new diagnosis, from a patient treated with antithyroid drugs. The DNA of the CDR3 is TGTGCCAGCAGTTTCAGAGGGGGCGGAATCACTGAAGCTTTCTTT. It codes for CASSFRGGGITEAFF.